Listed here are 16 T cell receptor beta chains from one sample, sequenced in a study of blood T cell repertoires in COVID-19. This table comes from immunoSEQ multiplex PCR, and its TCRdb copy is limited to in-frame clones, with some not included. The sample gives roughly 52,000 clones, roughly 87% of which show up once; roughly 3.7% is in the top ten. Input material: peripheral blood. The receptors come from a middle-aged man with COVID-19, enrolled during active disease.

The genes are TRBV27 and TRBJ2-4; weak D call: TRBD2 (7 bases). This CDR3 has 14 residues. Trimming took 7 bases from V and 0 from J, leaving 10 bases between them. Germline-derived CDR1 and CDR2 are MNHEY and SMNVEV (reference sequence). The CDR3 is CASKRGGAKNIQYF. The CDR3 DNA reads as TGTGCCAGCAAAAGGGGGGGAGCCAAAAACATTCAGTACTTC.

The chain carries TRBV3-1 (or the pseudogene TRBV3-2) and TRBJ2-7; 11 bases agree with TRBD2. V gave up 5 bases and J gave up 2 bases; unmatched junction bases: 5. This CDR3 has 15 amino acids. CDR1 and CDR2 (germline): LGHDT, YNNKEL (reference sequence). The CDR3 region has the DNA TGTGCCAGCAGCGGCGGGACTAGCGGCGCCTACGAGCAGTACTTC. This gives the protein CASSGGTSGAYEQYF.

The V call is TRBV10-1, the J call TRBJ2-7; TRBD2 aligns across 8 bases. The CDR3 is 20 amino acids. V lost 4 bases, J lost 4 bases, and 24 bases stayed unmatched. The germline gives CDR1 WNHNN, CDR2 SYGVQD (reference sequence). The DNA of the CDR3 is TGCGCCAGCAGTGTGGCCCCGGGAGGGGGGGGTTACTCTTATGAATACGAGCAGTACTTC. Its protein product is CASSVAPGGGGYSYEYEQYF.

This clone has only one observation. The V gene is TRBV6-5, the J gene TRBJ1-2; TRBD1 agrees at 7 bases. After removal of 6 bases from V and 2 bases from J, the junction contained 3 bases not matched to a gene. CDR3 length: 13 amino acids. Per the germline V gene, CDR1 is MNHEY and CDR2 is SVGAGI. The CDR3 DNA sequence: TGTGCCAGCAGGGCAGGGGGGAACTATGGCTACACCTTC. This sequence encodes CASRAGGNYGYTF.

This clone was counted a single time. V is TRBV5-6 and J is TRBJ1-1, with D perhaps matching TRBD1 (6 bases). Germline assignment: CDR1 SGHDT and CDR2 YYEEEE. V lost 2 bases and J lost 1, with 12 bases in between. The CDR3 length is 15 residues. The CDR3 loop is CASSFPKGQNTEAFF. The DNA for the CDR3 is TGTGCCAGCAGCTTCCCCAAGGGACAGAACACTGAAGCTTTCTTT. Together with reference TRBV5-6 and TRBJ1-1, the CDR3 gives the full variable domain: DAGVTQSPTHLIKTRGQQVTLRCSPKSGHDTVSWYQQALGQGPQFIFQYYEEEERQRGNFPDRFSGHQFPNYSSELNVNALLLGDSALYLCASSFPKGQNTEAFFGQGTRLTVV.

V and J are TRBV27 and TRBJ2-7; D remains ambiguous. The CDR3 is 10 residues long. CDR1 is MNHEY, CDR2 SMNVEV, per germline (reference sequence). The CDR3 loop is CVAGEYEQYF. Written as DNA, the CDR3 is TGTGTCGCTGGAGAATACGAGCAGTACTTC.

The chain recombines TRBV30 with TRBJ2-5; weak D call: TRBD1 (6 bases). Germline-derived CDR1 and CDR2 are GTSNPN and SVGIG (reference sequence). The CDR3 runs 15 residues. Trimming shortened V by 0 bases and J by 1 base, and 12 bases separated the two germline ends. The CDR3 spells CAWSVGCRGQETQYF. CDR3 DNA sequence: TGTGCCTGGAGTGTAGGTTGCAGGGGCCAAGAGACCCAGTACTTC.

The chain links TRBV2 to TRBJ2-1; 7 positions agree with TRBD2. Germline V gives CDR1 SNHLY, CDR2 FYNNEI. The CDR3 consists of 13 residues. J lost 8 bases, V lost 3 bases, and 4 bases had no gene match. In nucleotides, the CDR3 is TGTGCCAGCAGTGATTTAGCGGGCGATGAGCAGTTCTTC. As protein: CASSDLAGDEQFF.

This clone showed up just a few times. The chain carries TRBV2 and TRBJ2-3; 10 bases match TRBD1. Germline-derived CDR1 and CDR2 are SNHLY and FYNNEI. With V trimmed by 6 bases and J by 2 bases, 8 bases remained unmatched. The CDR3 totals 16 residues. CDR3: CASRQGGQGNTDTQYF. The CDR3 nucleotides read TGTGCCAGCAGACAGGGGGGACAGGGGAACACAGATACGCAGTATTTT.

This clone was seen only a few times. The chain joins TRBV7-8 to TRBJ1-6, with TRBD1 identical over 8 bases. The V segment lost 1 base and the J segment 6 bases; nucleotides outside the gene matches: 2. This CDR3 has 15 amino acids. Looked up from germline, CDR1 is SGHVS and CDR2 is FQNEAQ. CDR3 nucleotide sequence: TGTGCCAGCAGCTTAGGGCAGGGGGCTAATTCACCCCTCCACTTT. Translated: CASSLGQGANSPLHF.

The gene calls are TRBV7-3 and TRBJ2-3; D is possibly TRBD1 (6 bases). In germline, CDR1 is SGHTA, CDR2 FQGTGA. V dropped 5 bases and J dropped 5 bases, with 11 bases sitting between them. The CDR3 contains 13 residues. CDR3 DNA sequence: TGTGCCAGCAGCCTTGTACAGGGAGATACGCAGTATTTT. It encodes CASSLVQGDTQYF.

Regarding this clone: A read error may produce the germline difference seen at one junction end. V is TRBV5-1 and J is TRBJ2-3, with 9 bases identical to TRBD2. Germline V CDR1 and CDR2: SGHRS, YFSETQ. CDR3 length: 17 amino acids. The CDR3 bases are TGCGCCAGCAGCTTGGCATTAGGTAGCGGGGGCACAGATACACAGTATTTT. Protein product: CASSLALGSGGTDTQYF.

This clone was observed once. The chain combines TRBV5-6 with TRBJ1-6; no clear D gene. Trimming left V 4 bases short and J 0 bases short, with 17 bases between. CDR3 length: 18 amino acids. Germline loops: CDR1 SGHDT, CDR2 YYEEEE. The CDR3 sequence is CASSQAWRRDSYNSPLHF. The CDR3 DNA follows: TGTGCCAGCAGCCAAGCGTGGAGACGGGACTCCTATAATTCACCCCTCCACTTT.

The rearrangement joins TRBV28 to TRBJ1-5, with D possibly matching TRBD1 (6 bases). Germline V gene sequence: CDR1 MDHEN, CDR2 SYDVKM. The V gene lost 1 base and the J gene lost 7 bases, with 17 bases spanning the gap. The CDR3 has 16 amino acids. CDR3 sequence reads: CASSLLGTGSEQPQHF. CDR3 nucleotides: TGTGCCAGCAGTTTATTGGGTACAGGGAGCGAGCAGCCCCAGCATTTT. The full variable domain, in which reference TRBV28 and TRBJ1-5 provide the parts outside the CDR3, is DVKVTQSSRYLVKRTGEKVFLECVQDMDHENMFWYRQDPGLGLRLIYFSYDVKMKEKGDIPEGYSVSREKKERFSLILESASTNQTSMYLCASSLLGTGSEQPQHFGDGTRLSIL.

The CDR3 here is CASSPKVTGTEAFF. As DNA, the CDR3 is TGTGCCAGCTCACCTAAGGTGACTGGGACTGAAGCTTTCTTT. The V gene is TRBV18, the J gene TRBJ1-1, with D unclear. The CDR3 runs 14 residues. The V end was cut by 3 bases, the J end by 5 bases, with 13 bases between. Germline V lookup: CDR1 KGHSH, CDR2 LQKENI.

This clone was detected once. J is TRBJ2-3 and V is TRBV6-1, with TRBD2 identical over 10 bases. After removal of 0 bases from V and 7 bases from J, the junction contained 7 bases not matched to a gene. The CDR3 is 16 residues long. Germline lookup yields CDR1 MNHNS and CDR2 SASEGT. CDR3 sequence: CASSEASGGVLNTQYF. The CDR3 DNA sequence: TGTGCCAGCAGTGAAGCAAGCGGGGGGGTGCTGAATACGCAGTATTTT.